Listed below are T cell receptor beta chains from one sample, sequenced in a study of breast tumors, draining lymph nodes, adjacent tissues. Using its own MiXCR run on the multiplex PCR reads, TCRdb lists one record per CDR3 protein. Counted here are fewer than 250,000 distinct CDR3 sequences, around 32% occurring once; the ten biggest clones make up about 1.4%. Sequenced input: axillary lymph node tissue. These receptors came from a female donor with breast cancer. Some clones in this sample may be carry-over from other donors' samples. Each CDR3 is given with its conserved first and last residue. A D gene is named only where the DNA matches it firmly. Size is omitted from some rows. Given values are once, few, many or a class for expanded clones.

CDR3 protein: CAGKYRGLNTDTQYF; clone size: -; J gene: TRBJ2-3; CDR3 length: 15; D gene: -; V gene: TRBV2
CDR3 protein: CASSLGGQNLRLFF; clone size: many; J gene: TRBJ1-4; CDR3 length: 14; D gene: TRBD1; V gene: TRBV7-8
CDR3 protein: CAWEGHRAGGYNEQFF; clone size: -; J gene: TRBJ2-1; CDR3 length: 16; D gene: TRBD2; V gene: TRBV30
CDR3 protein: CASSPGGTTLNYGYTF; clone size: many; J gene: TRBJ1-2; CDR3 length: 16; D gene: -; V gene: TRBV5-1
CDR3 protein: CANPGQGRGADANTEAFF; clone size: -; J gene: TRBJ1-1; CDR3 length: 18; D gene: TRBD1; V gene: TRBV10-3
CDR3 protein: CASSQDSSRTGTSYEQYF; clone size: many; J gene: TRBJ2-7; CDR3 length: 18; D gene: TRBD1; V gene: TRBV4-2
CDR3 protein: CASSTPQGANVLTF; clone size: -; J gene: TRBJ2-6; CDR3 length: 14; D gene: -; V gene: TRBV7-2
CDR3 protein: CAWSVLAGYNEQFF; clone size: many; J gene: TRBJ2-1; CDR3 length: 14; D gene: TRBD2; V gene: TRBV30
CDR3 protein: CSATTGRTDTQYF; clone size: many; J gene: TRBJ2-3; CDR3 length: 13; D gene: TRBD1; V gene: TRBV20-1
CDR3 protein: CASSRRFPGEYTDTQYF; clone size: many; J gene: TRBJ2-3; CDR3 length: 17; D gene: -; V gene: TRBV4-3
CDR3 protein: CSARGPINQPQHF; clone size: many; J gene: TRBJ1-5; CDR3 length: 13; D gene: -; V gene: TRBV20-1
CDR3 protein: CTSSEGSFDGYTF; clone size: -; J gene: TRBJ1-2; CDR3 length: 13; D gene: -; V gene: TRBV2
CDR3 protein: CASSPGTGRETQYF; clone size: many; J gene: TRBJ2-5; CDR3 length: 14; D gene: TRBD1; V gene: TRBV7-9
CDR3 protein: CSARDKEVGEKLFF; clone size: many; J gene: TRBJ1-4; CDR3 length: 14; D gene: -; V gene: TRBV20-1
CDR3 protein: CASSLVGTDEQFF; clone size: few; J gene: TRBJ2-1; CDR3 length: 13; D gene: -; V gene: TRBV7-9
CDR3 protein: CSARDPRSQIDEQFF; clone size: -; J gene: TRBJ2-1; CDR3 length: 15; D gene: -; V gene: TRBV20-1
CDR3 protein: CASSEAPSYQPQHF; clone size: -; J gene: TRBJ1-5; CDR3 length: 14; D gene: -; V gene: TRBV6-1
CDR3 protein: CASSWSGRSTDTQFF; clone size: few; J gene: TRBJ2-1; CDR3 length: 15; D gene: TRBD2; V gene: TRBV5-1
CDR3 protein: CASSPGSSGRAGNIQYF; clone size: few; J gene: TRBJ2-4; CDR3 length: 17; D gene: TRBD2; V gene: TRBV28
CDR3 protein: CASSADRGHNEQFF; clone size: many; J gene: TRBJ2-1; CDR3 length: 14; D gene: -; V gene: TRBV2
CDR3 protein: CASSVGTSSYNSPLHF; clone size: -; J gene: TRBJ1-6; CDR3 length: 16; D gene: -; V gene: TRBV5-1
CDR3 protein: CASSLVLAGTSAEETQYF; clone size: many; J gene: TRBJ2-5; CDR3 length: 18; D gene: TRBD2; V gene: TRBV5-1
CDR3 protein: CASSAGTAGLYEQYF; clone size: many; J gene: TRBJ2-7; CDR3 length: 15; D gene: -; V gene: TRBV13
CDR3 protein: CSATIGETQCF; clone size: -; J gene: TRBJ2-5; CDR3 length: 11; D gene: -; V gene: TRBV20-1
CDR3 protein: CASSDGTSGRDEQYF; clone size: -; J gene: TRBJ2-7; CDR3 length: 15; D gene: TRBD2; V gene: TRBV6-4
CDR3 protein: CASSSSEQGQYF; clone size: many; J gene: TRBJ2-3; CDR3 length: 12; D gene: -; V gene: TRBV11-2
CDR3 protein: CASSLGPEKLFF; clone size: -; J gene: TRBJ1-4; CDR3 length: 12; D gene: -; V gene: TRBV7-8
CDR3 protein: CAWSVEEHGYTF; clone size: many; J gene: TRBJ1-2; CDR3 length: 12; D gene: -; V gene: TRBV30
CDR3 protein: CASSSRQGKVTEAFF; clone size: few; J gene: TRBJ1-1; CDR3 length: 15; D gene: TRBD1; V gene: TRBV7-8
CDR3 protein: CSASAGTASNQPQHF; clone size: many; J gene: TRBJ1-5; CDR3 length: 15; D gene: -; V gene: TRBV20-1
CDR3 protein: CASSPATGGSTEAFF; clone size: -; J gene: TRBJ1-1; CDR3 length: 15; D gene: TRBD1; V gene: TRBV18
CDR3 protein: CASRPTGGLGGKLFF; clone size: many; J gene: TRBJ1-4; CDR3 length: 15; D gene: -; V gene: TRBV12-3/TRBV12-4
CDR3 protein: CASSSGLAGRFHEQFF; clone size: -; J gene: TRBJ2-1; CDR3 length: 16; D gene: TRBD2; V gene: TRBV9
CDR3 protein: CASSHSSPRVENSPLHF; clone size: many; J gene: TRBJ1-6; CDR3 length: 17; D gene: -; V gene: TRBV6-6
CDR3 protein: CASSVFLAGGYWQFF; clone size: once; J gene: TRBJ2-1; CDR3 length: 15; D gene: TRBD2; V gene: TRBV9
CDR3 protein: CASSLRQGANVLTF; clone size: -; J gene: TRBJ2-6; CDR3 length: 14; D gene: -; V gene: TRBV7-3
CDR3 protein: CATATGTESYTF; clone size: -; J gene: TRBJ1-2; CDR3 length: 12; D gene: TRBD1; V gene: TRBV18
CDR3 protein: CASSREGTASSYNEQFF; clone size: -; J gene: TRBJ2-1; CDR3 length: 17; D gene: -; V gene: TRBV5-1
CDR3 protein: CASAHGNQPQHF; clone size: many; J gene: TRBJ1-5; CDR3 length: 12; D gene: -; V gene: TRBV2
CDR3 protein: CASSDTGFGANVLTF; clone size: -; J gene: TRBJ2-6; CDR3 length: 15; D gene: -; V gene: TRBV6-4